The T cell receptor beta chain under discussion was sequenced for a study of neurological immune-mediated disorders. Notes on the study in general: The repertoires of 18 of 34 multiple sclerosis patients fell into one related-CDR3 cluster (a possible signature) under phylogenetic grouping. Any association between clinical or MRI features and the multiple sclerosis repertoire cluster was absent. HTLV-1-associated myelopathy showed the most TCR clonal expansion; multiple sclerosis the least, below healthy controls.

Synthesis of cDNA used 5'RACE (with 10-nucleotide random UMIs). TCRdb reanalysed the 5' RACE reads using MiXCR and keeps one entry per CDR3 protein. The sample yields more than 75,000 distinct CDR3 sequences, under 4.5% seen once. This clonotype was recorded many times. What it binds is unknown. Indicated time point: longitudinal time-point 3. Sequencing was done on a sample of PBMCs. The sequence derives from an older woman with multiple sclerosis.

The DNA of the CDR3 is TGCAGTGCTTCACCAACGAACTATGGCTACACCTTC. Translated: CSASPTNYGYTF. The chain joins TRBV20-1 to TRBJ1-2, with D unresolved. V shed 5 bases and J shed 2 bases, with 9 bases lying between them. This CDR3 contains 12 residues. CDR1 is DFQATT and CDR2 is SNEGSKA in the germline V gene (reference sequence).